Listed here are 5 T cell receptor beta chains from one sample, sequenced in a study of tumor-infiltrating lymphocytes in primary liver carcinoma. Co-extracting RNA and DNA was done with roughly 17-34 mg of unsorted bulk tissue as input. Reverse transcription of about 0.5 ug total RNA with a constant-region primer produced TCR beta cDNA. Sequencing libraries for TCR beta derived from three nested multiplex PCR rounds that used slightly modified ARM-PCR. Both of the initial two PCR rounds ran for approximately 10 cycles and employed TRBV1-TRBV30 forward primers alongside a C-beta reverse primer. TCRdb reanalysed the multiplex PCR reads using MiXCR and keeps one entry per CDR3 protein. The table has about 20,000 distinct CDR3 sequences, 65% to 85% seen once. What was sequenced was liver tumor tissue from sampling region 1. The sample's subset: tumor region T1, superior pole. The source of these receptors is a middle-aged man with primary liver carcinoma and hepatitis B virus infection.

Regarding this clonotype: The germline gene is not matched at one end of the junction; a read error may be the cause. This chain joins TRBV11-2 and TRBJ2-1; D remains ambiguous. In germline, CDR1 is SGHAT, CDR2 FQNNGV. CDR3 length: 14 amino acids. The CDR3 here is CACGLYRLVSEQLF. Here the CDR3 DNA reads TGTGCCTGCGGCTTATACCGGCTAGTTAGTGAGCAGTTATTC.

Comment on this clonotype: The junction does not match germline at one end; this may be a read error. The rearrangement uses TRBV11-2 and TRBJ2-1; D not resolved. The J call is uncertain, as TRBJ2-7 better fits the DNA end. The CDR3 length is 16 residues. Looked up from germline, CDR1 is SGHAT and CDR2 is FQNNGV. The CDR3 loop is CTSSLELVVNYNVQYF. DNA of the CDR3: TGTACCAGCAGCTTAGAGCTGGTTGTTAACTACAATGTGCAGTACTTC.

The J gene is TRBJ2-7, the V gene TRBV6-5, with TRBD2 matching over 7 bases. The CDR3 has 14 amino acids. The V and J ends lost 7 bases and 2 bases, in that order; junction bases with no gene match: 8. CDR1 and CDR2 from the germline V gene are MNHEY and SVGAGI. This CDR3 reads CASIDGRTPYEQYF. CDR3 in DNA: TGTGCCAGCATTGACGGGAGGACCCCCTACGAGCAGTACTTC.

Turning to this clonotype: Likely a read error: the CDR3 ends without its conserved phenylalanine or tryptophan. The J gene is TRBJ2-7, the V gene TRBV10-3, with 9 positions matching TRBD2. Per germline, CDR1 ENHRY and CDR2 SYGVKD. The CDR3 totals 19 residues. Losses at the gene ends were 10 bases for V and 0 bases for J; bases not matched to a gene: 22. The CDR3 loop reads CASTKRSGLAGGFSYEQYS. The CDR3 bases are TGTGCCAGCACCAAACGATCGGGACTGGCGGGGGGGTTCTCCTACGAGCAGTACTCC.

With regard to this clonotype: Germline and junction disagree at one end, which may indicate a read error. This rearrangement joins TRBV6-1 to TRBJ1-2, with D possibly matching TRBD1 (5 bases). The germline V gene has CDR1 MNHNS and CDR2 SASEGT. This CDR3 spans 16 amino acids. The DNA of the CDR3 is TGTGCCAGCAGTGAGGGTGTCGACAGACCTGACTATGACTACACCTTC. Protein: CASSEGVDRPDYDYTF.